This TCR beta chain derives from a study of identical twins. Study-wide results and limits: Analyses of zero insertions could, in part, be confounded by invariant MAIT and iNKT cells. Out-of-frame alpha sequences shared by twins showed excess low generation probability.

CDR3 size: 16 residues. Looked up from germline, CDR1 is MNHEY and CDR2 is SVGAGI. V shed 4 bases and J 0 bases; nucleotides not matched to a gene: 7. This clonotype was seen ten or more times. Its antigen is as yet unknown. A single record per CDR3 protein comes from TCRdb applying MiXCR to the 5' RACE reads. The sample shows about 150,000 distinct CDR3 sequences, under 4.5% of them seen only once. The chain uses TRBV6-5 and TRBJ1-2, with 8 bases aligning to TRBD1. Input material: memory T cells sorted from blood. The source of this sequence is a young man in good health. This chain's CDR3 is CASSLIPGQANYGYTF. The CDR3 coding sequence is TGTGCCAGCAGTTTGATACCGGGACAGGCTAACTATGGCTACACCTTC.